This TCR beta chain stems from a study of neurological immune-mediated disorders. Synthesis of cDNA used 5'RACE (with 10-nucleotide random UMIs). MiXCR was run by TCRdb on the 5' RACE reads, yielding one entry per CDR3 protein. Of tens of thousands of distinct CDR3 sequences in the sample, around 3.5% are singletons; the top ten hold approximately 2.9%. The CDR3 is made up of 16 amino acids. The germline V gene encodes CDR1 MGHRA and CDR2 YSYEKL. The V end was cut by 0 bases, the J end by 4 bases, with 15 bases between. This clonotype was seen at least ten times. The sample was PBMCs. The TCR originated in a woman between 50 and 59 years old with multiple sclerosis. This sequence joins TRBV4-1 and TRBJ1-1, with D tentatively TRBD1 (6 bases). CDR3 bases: TGCGCCAGCAGCCAAGATAAATGGGGGGCTGGCACTGAAGCTTTCTTT. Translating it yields CASSQDKWGAGTEAFF.